The following is a T cell receptor beta chain sequence with its context. Its target antigen remains unknown. No much larger clonotype is one base removed from it; base qualities were not supplied. The method behind the library was the immunoSEQ multiplex PCR assay. For the multiplex PCR, a mixture combining 60 forward primers for TCR Vbeta segments and 13 reverse primers for TCR Jbeta segments was used. Amplification of the CDR3 region of rearranged TCR beta genes was performed with a multiplex PCR assay on genomic DNA. The amplified TCR beta libraries were sequenced on the Illumina HiSeq System as 87-base-pair reads. The original methods were these. A later analysis tallied around 80 million unique TCR beta chains across the 666 repertoires, and some 10 million of those chains were shared by two or more donors. A nearest-neighbor algorithm error-corrected the raw reads and collapsed the reads into unique sequences, merging closely related sequences to remove PCR and sequencing errors. V, D and J gene segments were assigned by aligning CDR3 sequences to IMGT reference sequences. For a sequence to be retained, a match of at least six nucleotides to both a V gene segment and a J gene segment was required. A rearrangement was called productive if the CDR3 had no stop codons and remained in frame with V and J, and every other rearrangement was called non-productive. CDR3 was defined by IMGT convention, running from the second conserved V-encoded cysteine to the conserved J-encoded phenylalanine. In an earlier analysis of 587 of the donors, sequences lacking an unambiguous match to a single V gene segment were excluded. In an earlier analysis of roughly 600 of the donors, a V segment was called functional when productive rearrangements were above 56.7%, and segregating when the standard deviation between donors exceeded 5%. A statistical classification framework was developed to diagnose cytomegalovirus status using the catalog of TCR beta chain sequences. In a later analysis, V and J genes were assigned by comparing TCR nucleotide sequences against IMGT/GENE-DB human TR gene sequences. In a later analysis, CDR3 sequences and most-parsimonious VDJ recombination scenarios were assigned using the TCRdist pipeline. In a later analysis, each TCR beta chain was defined by its CDR3 amino acid sequence together with its V-gene family, and reads without a unique V-gene family were excluded. To address suspected cross-contamination and a sequencing artifact, a later analysis removed 592 highly shared, low-generation-probability nucleotide sequences. In a later analysis, a clonal expansion index for each public chain was calculated from normalized within-repertoire ranks of inferred template counts. In a later analysis, generation probabilities were computed with a VDJ recombination model fitted to out-of-frame rearrangements, and the resulting probabilities were checked against IGoR. Hypergeometric tests were used in a later analysis to score TCR-TCR, TCR-HLA and TCR-CMV co-occurrence, with a repertoire-size bias correction applied to the TCR pairs. In a later analysis, false discovery rates were estimated by permuting HLA or CMV assignments 20 times. In a later analysis, co-occurring TCRs were grouped with DBSCAN, and TCRdist sequence similarity was added when clustering was performed within HLA-allele-positive subsets. Co-occurrence clustering excluded repertoires with fewer than 30,000 or more than 120,000 public chains, plus five with anomalous nucleotide sharing. TCRdb retrieved this table from immuneACCESS and kept in-frame rearrangements only. Not all clones are present; in checked studies, unresolved V genes account for under half, and no reason is known for the remainder. Clone size and V and J calls were adopted from that table, with D and trimming inferred from the DNA. Counted in this sample were about 92,000 clones; around 77% of them appeared once. The ten largest clones capture under 8% of the sample.

The germline V gene specifies SGHTA as CDR1 and FQGNSA as CDR2. V and J lose 3 bases and 0 bases, and a span of 11 bases separates them. From the cysteine through the phenylalanine, the CDR3 covers 15 amino acids. Only the CDR3 DNA is retained, 45 bases long and in frame from the first base. This sample is drawn from a study of cytomegalovirus exposure and HLA in healthy donors (dated by TCRdb to 2015 to 2018). About the investigation overall: According to an earlier analysis of several hundred of the donors, roughly 180 million T cells yielded 117 million unique TCR beta sequences and approximately 300 Gb of sequence data. An early release covering approximately 600 HLA-typed donors comprised approximately 290 gigabases of sequencing data and some 79 million unique TCR sequences. Among the roughly 400 genotyped donors, approximately 82% belonged to the genetic ancestry cluster associated with self-reported Caucasian donors. The study aimed to test whether cataloging public T cell receptors could reveal signatures of past pathogen exposure. Using immunosequencing, the study profiled T cell repertoires from about 620 subjects and related those repertoires to cytomegalovirus serostatus. Besides the first cohort of approximately 710 subjects, a separate validation cohort made up of 95 to 150 different subjects was used. To predict cytomegalovirus infection status, the study brought together high-throughput TCR immunosequencing, statistical association of individual TCRs with disease status, and machine learning. In a later analysis, previously published TCR beta repertoires from some 640 donors were re-analyzed and high-resolution HLA genotyping was added so that TCR occurrence patterns could be studied. Rather than drawing on any new phenotypic data, the later analysis identified candidate immune exposures from TCR beta sequences and the way those sequences occurred across donors. In an earlier analysis of more than 550 of the donors, high-throughput TCR beta sequencing was used to judge whether each TCR beta V gene segment behaved as functional or pseudogenic. Donor age, sex, ethnicity and CMV serostatus were compiled together with the repertoire data. Genome-wide SNP genotypes for about 65% of the 666 donors were used in a later genetic analysis, which treated that subset as a discovery cohort. All discovery cohort repertoires had been generated using a single sequencing platform. HLA typing covered class I and class II loci at four-digit resolution. Typing coverage varied by locus: about 620-640 donors for A, B, C, DRB1 and DQB1; approximately 560 for DQA1; 606 for DPA1; approximately 490 for DPB1. Because of strong linkage in the cohort, four or five DR-DQ haplotypes were treated as single units for association and clustering. Among 300 to 500 genotyped donors of the cohort, an average of approximately 220,000 unique TCR beta nucleotide sequences was sequenced per donor, of which about 18% were non-productive.

In total, roughly 710 healthy bone marrow donors made up the cohort. At the time of sampling, all cohort members were nominally healthy, though unrecorded immune exposures were likely present. The donor tested CMV seropositive and was one of the 289 seropositive cohort members. A peripheral blood sample was provided by each donor, and peripheral blood mononuclear cells were used for TCR beta sequencing. The Qiagen DNeasy Blood Extraction Kit was used to extract genomic DNA from the blood cell samples. Overall results and qualifications from the work: In an earlier analysis of a few hundred of the donors, most TCR beta V segments were observed in productive rearrangements about 87% or about 30% of the time, broadly matching IMGT annotations. In a later analysis, most CMV-associated TCR beta chains were found to appear HLA-restricted, with HLA associations seemingly driven largely by CMV exposure. For the cohort, immune exposure information was limited to CMV serostatus. In a later analysis, HLA-associated TCR beta chains were found to be more clonally expanded and to have lower generation probabilities than equally common non-associated chains. Most TCR sequences were seen in very few donors, while some public TCRs were found in many individuals. In a later analysis, several top co-occurrence clusters were reported to appear linked to parvovirus B19, influenza, CMV and Epstein-Barr virus. In a later genetic analysis, fewer N-insertions in productive TCRs were reported among donors in an Asian-associated ancestry cluster than the roughly 700-donor mean. Some IMGT-functional V segments, including TRBV6-2 and TRBV6-3, could not be told apart with the 87-base-pair reads, so those segments were excluded. A further reported finding was that TCR beta sequences accurately predicted the HLA-A and HLA-B alleles for most subjects in the first cohort. The study listed 150 to 200 TCR beta chains as associated with cytomegalovirus. A later genetic analysis associated a missense DCLRE1C variant with V-gene and J-gene trimming of TCR beta chains, and an independent cohort replicated the association. The classifier was reported to diagnose cytomegalovirus status with high specificity and sensitivity in both the original cohort and the validation cohort. Roughly uniform sequencing depth across donors was assumed in presence/absence analyses, although this assumption may not hold. When HLA alleles, especially DR and DQ, strongly co-occurred, attributing TCR associations to individual alleles was difficult. It was suggested by the authors that the approach could potentially be generalized to other disease states and immunological phenotypes. In vitro tests confirmed that a few of the cytomegalovirus-associated TCR beta chains recognize cytomegalovirus antigens. Because some donors lacked HLA typing at each locus, the association tests relied only on the typed subset. According to a later analysis, TCR association rates differed among HLA loci, with DRB1 alleles showing the most associated TCRs and HLA-C alleles showing the fewest. The cohort was sequenced for TCR beta chains only, and without alpha or paired-chain data the features that could be detected were limited. At a false discovery rate of 0.05, a later analysis linked 15,000 to 20,000 TCR beta sequences to specific HLA alleles. A group of highly shared sequence variants was considered likely to be a technical artifact of the sequencing pipeline. Linkage disequilibrium might explain the correlated functional status among segregating V segments, but an unknown experimental factor could not be excluded. About 17 rarely observed V segments, including chromosome 9 orphons, were excluded from the earlier analysis of about 610 of the donors because counts were too low.

The sequence came from a man aged 45-65 years in good health and CMV-seropositive. The V gene is TRBV7-2 and the J gene is TRBJ1-2; perhaps TRBD1 is the D gene, with 6 bases matching. Sequencing was carried out using PBMCs. The DNA is TGTGCCAGCAGCTTCTCAGGGGAGACTAACTATGGCTACACCTTC. Its translation reads: CASSFSGETNYGYTF.